The rows below give T cell receptor beta chains drawn from one sample of a study of neurological immune-mediated disorders. Via MiXCR, TCRdb re-called the 5' RACE reads, giving one row per CDR3 protein. The data contain some 70,000 distinct CDR3 sequences, less than 5.5% of them singletons. The sequenced sample was PBMCs. These receptors all come from a man between 25 and 39 years old with multiple sclerosis. Each CDR3 is given with its conserved first and last residue. The order of the fields is clone size, CDR3 length, J gene, D gene, V gene, CDR3 protein, CDR3 DNA. A D gene is named only where the DNA matches it firmly. A row's size may be missing; if present it is once, few, many or a size class.

clone_size: many; cdr3_length: 13; j_call: TRBJ1-2; d_call: .; v_call: TRBV12-3/TRBV12-4; cdr3_aa: CASSWWGGYGYTF; cdr3_nt: TGTGCCAGCAGTTGGTGGGGGGGGTATGGCTACACCTTC
clone_size: .; cdr3_length: 14; j_call: TRBJ1-1; d_call: TRBD1; v_call: TRBV5-1; cdr3_aa: CASSLVGGDTEAFF; cdr3_nt: TGCGCCAGCAGCTTGGTAGGGGGCGATACTGAAGCTTTCTTT
clone_size: many; cdr3_length: 15; j_call: TRBJ2-3; d_call: .; v_call: TRBV5-1; cdr3_aa: CASSLEDSSTDTQYF; cdr3_nt: TGCGCCAGCAGCTTGGAGGATTCTAGCACAGATACGCAGTATTTT
clone_size: many; cdr3_length: 16; j_call: TRBJ2-3; d_call: TRBD2; v_call: TRBV5-6; cdr3_aa: CASSSPSGGSTDTQYF; cdr3_nt: TGTGCCAGCAGCTCGCCTAGCGGGGGGTCCACAGATACGCAGTATTTT
clone_size: many; cdr3_length: 15; j_call: TRBJ1-1; d_call: .; v_call: TRBV5-1; cdr3_aa: CASSLQGRQNTEAFF; cdr3_nt: TGCGCCAGCAGCTTGCAGGGTAGGCAGAACACTGAAGCTTTCTTT
clone_size: few; cdr3_length: 16; j_call: TRBJ1-5; d_call: TRBD1; v_call: TRBV4-1; cdr3_aa: CASSQDRGGGNQPQNF; cdr3_nt: TGCGCCAGCAGCCAAGATCGTGGAGGGGGCAATCAGCCCCAGAATTTT
clone_size: .; cdr3_length: 13; j_call: TRBJ2-1; d_call: .; v_call: TRBV7-2; cdr3_aa: CASSLGVGNEQFF; cdr3_nt: TGTGCCAGCAGCTTAGGGGTAGGCAATGAGCAGTTCTTC
clone_size: many; cdr3_length: 15; j_call: TRBJ2-7; d_call: TRBD2; v_call: TRBV5-1; cdr3_aa: CASSPVPGRQYEQYF; cdr3_nt: TGCGCCAGCAGCCCCGTCCCCGGGAGGCAGTACGAGCAGTACTTC
clone_size: many; cdr3_length: 16; j_call: TRBJ1-1; d_call: .; v_call: TRBV7-8; cdr3_aa: CASSLGGGGRDTEAFF; cdr3_nt: TGTGCCAGCAGCTTGGGCGGTGGCGGGCGTGACACTGAAGCTTTCTTT
clone_size: many; cdr3_length: 13; j_call: TRBJ1-5; d_call: TRBD1; v_call: TRBV29-1; cdr3_aa: CSVRDSLNQPQHF; cdr3_nt: TGCAGCGTCCGGGACAGCCTTAATCAGCCCCAGCATTTT
clone_size: few; cdr3_length: 11; j_call: TRBJ1-2; d_call: .; v_call: TRBV2; cdr3_aa: CASSESYGYTF; cdr3_nt: TGTGCCAGCAGTGAATCCTATGGCTACACCTTC
clone_size: few; cdr3_length: 13; j_call: TRBJ1-6; d_call: .; v_call: TRBV6-1; cdr3_aa: CASREGNNSPLNF; cdr3_nt: TGTGCCAGCAGAGAGGGTAATAATTCACCCCTCAACTTT
clone_size: few; cdr3_length: 12; j_call: TRBJ1-1; d_call: TRBD1; v_call: TRBV5-1; cdr3_aa: CASSLPGQEAFF; cdr3_nt: TGCGCCAGCAGCTTGCCGGGACAGGAAGCTTTCTTT
clone_size: many; cdr3_length: 15; j_call: TRBJ2-6; d_call: .; v_call: TRBV3-1; cdr3_aa: CASSQGDSGANVLTF; cdr3_nt: TGTGCCAGCAGCCAAGGGGACTCTGGGGCCAACGTCCTGACTTTC
clone_size: .; cdr3_length: 14; j_call: TRBJ2-3; d_call: .; v_call: TRBV7-3; cdr3_aa: CASTPGQGTDTQYF; cdr3_nt: TGTGCCAGCACCCCGGGTCAGGGCACAGATACGCAGTATTTT
clone_size: many; cdr3_length: 14; j_call: TRBJ1-6; d_call: TRBD1; v_call: TRBV12-3/TRBV12-4; cdr3_aa: CASRGQGNNSPLHF; cdr3_nt: TGTGCCAGCAGGGGACAGGGCAATAATTCACCCCTCCACTTT
clone_size: many; cdr3_length: 14; j_call: TRBJ1-3; d_call: .; v_call: TRBV7-8; cdr3_aa: CASSPAVSGNTIYF; cdr3_nt: TGTGCCAGCAGCCCAGCGGTCTCTGGAAACACCATATATTTT
clone_size: many; cdr3_length: 16; j_call: TRBJ2-2; d_call: .; v_call: TRBV20-1; cdr3_aa: CSALLWGSSNTGELFF; cdr3_nt: TGCAGTGCCCTTCTTTGGGGATCTTCGAACACCGGGGAGCTGTTTTTT
clone_size: many; cdr3_length: 13; j_call: TRBJ1-5; d_call: .; v_call: TRBV20-1; cdr3_aa: CSTGRGSNQPQHF; cdr3_nt: TGCAGTACCGGCCGGGGGAGCAATCAGCCCCAGCATTTT
clone_size: many; cdr3_length: 17; j_call: TRBJ1-2; d_call: .; v_call: TRBV6-5; cdr3_aa: CASSLGQRTSPNYGYTF; cdr3_nt: TGTGCCAGCAGCCTTGGACAGCGGACGAGTCCTAACTATGGCTACACCTTC
clone_size: many; cdr3_length: 16; j_call: TRBJ1-2; d_call: .; v_call: TRBV20-1; cdr3_aa: CSATDDGGQGNYGYTF; cdr3_nt: TGCAGTGCTACGGACGATGGGGGACAAGGGAACTATGGCTACACCTTC
clone_size: many; cdr3_length: 12; j_call: TRBJ1-1; d_call: .; v_call: TRBV27; cdr3_aa: CASGRWGSEAFF; cdr3_nt: TGTGCCAGCGGTAGATGGGGTAGTGAAGCTTTCTTT
clone_size: many; cdr3_length: 15; j_call: TRBJ2-3; d_call: TRBD2; v_call: TRBV7-9; cdr3_aa: CASSAPSGGRNTQYF; cdr3_nt: TGTGCCAGCAGCGCACCTAGCGGGGGGAGGAATACGCAGTATTTT
clone_size: many; cdr3_length: 13; j_call: TRBJ1-2; d_call: .; v_call: TRBV20-1; cdr3_aa: CSAHQGNHYGYTF; cdr3_nt: TGCAGTGCCCACCAAGGGAATCACTATGGCTACACCTTC
clone_size: many; cdr3_length: 15; j_call: TRBJ1-2; d_call: .; v_call: TRBV5-6; cdr3_aa: CASSLRQALGGGYTF; cdr3_nt: TGTGCCAGCAGCTTGCGCCAGGCCCTAGGTGGTGGCTACACCTTC
clone_size: many; cdr3_length: 14; j_call: TRBJ2-5; d_call: TRBD1; v_call: TRBV20-1; cdr3_aa: CSALRDRGMETQYF; cdr3_nt: TGCAGTGCCCTCCGGGACAGGGGGATGGAGACCCAGTACTTC
clone_size: many; cdr3_length: 13; j_call: TRBJ1-1; d_call: .; v_call: TRBV12-3/TRBV12-4; cdr3_aa: CASSLNPNTEAFF; cdr3_nt: TGTGCCAGCAGTTTAAATCCGAACACTGAAGCTTTCTTT
clone_size: many; cdr3_length: 14; j_call: TRBJ2-7; d_call: .; v_call: TRBV3-1; cdr3_aa: CASSQVPDAYEQYF; cdr3_nt: TGTGCCAGCAGCCAAGTACCCGATGCCTACGAGCAGTACTTC
clone_size: many; cdr3_length: 14; j_call: TRBJ1-1; d_call: TRBD1; v_call: TRBV7-9; cdr3_aa: CASSIHDRDGEAFF; cdr3_nt: TGTGCCAGCAGCATTCACGACAGGGACGGTGAAGCTTTCTTT
clone_size: many; cdr3_length: 13; j_call: TRBJ2-5; d_call: TRBD1; v_call: TRBV29-1; cdr3_aa: CSADRGLQETQYF; cdr3_nt: TGCAGCGCAGACAGGGGGCTTCAAGAGACCCAGTACTTC
clone_size: many; cdr3_length: 17; j_call: TRBJ1-4; d_call: .; v_call: TRBV15; cdr3_aa: CATSAPPGVATNEKLFF; cdr3_nt: TGTGCCACCAGCGCCCCTCCGGGGGTTGCAACTAATGAAAAACTGTTTTTT
clone_size: many; cdr3_length: 15; j_call: TRBJ2-2; d_call: TRBD1; v_call: TRBV5-6; cdr3_aa: CASSFRDSYTGELFF; cdr3_nt: TGTGCCAGCAGCTTTCGGGACAGTTACACCGGGGAGCTGTTTTTT
clone_size: many; cdr3_length: 15; j_call: TRBJ2-1; d_call: .; v_call: TRBV3-1; cdr3_aa: CASSQEASSYNEQFF; cdr3_nt: TGTGCCAGCAGCCAAGAGGCGTCTTCATACAATGAGCAGTTCTTC
clone_size: many; cdr3_length: 16; j_call: TRBJ2-2; d_call: .; v_call: TRBV7-9; cdr3_aa: CASSRVFGANTGELFF; cdr3_nt: TGTGCCAGCAGCCGGGTGTTTGGAGCGAACACCGGGGAGCTGTTTTTT
clone_size: few; cdr3_length: 15; j_call: TRBJ2-3; d_call: .; v_call: TRBV20-1; cdr3_aa: CSASSAGAFTDTQYF; cdr3_nt: TGCAGTGCTAGTTCCGCGGGGGCCTTCACAGATACGCAGTATTTT
clone_size: many; cdr3_length: 16; j_call: TRBJ2-2; d_call: .; v_call: TRBV5-6; cdr3_aa: CASSWGRTQNTGELFF; cdr3_nt: TGTGCCAGCAGCTGGGGCCGGACACAGAACACCGGGGAGCTGTTTTTT